This TCR beta chain came from a study of CD8+ T cells in alopecia areata. For the study at large: Percent affected scalp area, the SALT score, rated treated patients' severity. General study findings and limits: Scalp and blood samples kept many expanded lesional clones throughout tofacitinib. Possibly because of HLA-related factors, TCR sharing was less clear across patients than in mice. For patients receiving tofacitinib, scalp clonality and expanded CD8+ clones among the top 100 significantly decreased.

Germline CDR1 reads SNHLY; CDR2 reads FYNNEI. The V gene lost 2 bases and the J gene lost 1 base, with 11 bases spanning the gap. This CDR3 comprises 15 residues. The sequencing template was cDNA reverse transcribed from extracted RNA. Only in-frame clones appear in the TCRdb table, and some are missing; sequencing was by immunoSEQ multiplex PCR. Altogether 140,000 to 150,000 clones are present, nearly 55% being singletons, with the ten largest covering roughly 15%. Of note for this clone: Its antigen is as yet unknown.

Documented treatment: oral pan-JAK inhibitor, 5-10 mg twice daily. Sequencing used CD8+ T cells sorted from blood, obtained at week 4, from a patient treated with tofacitinib. V is TRBV2 and J is TRBJ1-1, with D perhaps matching TRBD1 (6 bases). The TCR originated in a human donor with alopecia areata. CDR3: CASSEPTGPNTEAFF. For the CDR3, the DNA is TGTGCCAGCAGTGAACCGACAGGACCGAACACTGAAGCTTTCTTT. The full variable domain, its missing parts supplied by reference TRBV2 and TRBJ1-1, is EPEVTQTPSHQVTQMGQEVILRCVPISNHLYFYWYRQILGQKVEFLVSFYNNEISEKSEIFDDQFSVERPDGSNFTLKIRSTKLEDSAMYFCASSEPTGPNTEAFFGQGTRLTVV.